Below, 28 T cell receptor beta chains from the same sample are listed, as sequenced in a study of T-cell reconstitution after alpha-beta-depleted transplantation in children. As it was prepared, the TCRbeta library received unique molecular identifiers. One entry per CDR3 protein, called by TCRdb with MiXCR from the PCR reads. The sample lists 150,000 to 250,000 distinct CDR3 sequences, approximately 6.8% occurring once. The sequencing used PBMCs, collected before TCRalphabeta/CD19-depleted stem cell transplant. Receptors were obtained from a girl under three years old with combined immunodeficiency, due to receive a stem cell transplant.

This clonotype was recorded at least ten times. The CDR3 coding sequence is TGTGCCAGCAGTGAAGCGTATCCTGGGGGCAGGCAGTTCTTC. Protein: CASSEAYPGGRQFF. This chain links TRBV2 with TRBJ2-1; perhaps TRBD1 as D (6 bases). The V and J ends lost 0 bases and 12 bases respectively, with 15 bases between them. The CDR3 is made up of 14 amino acids. CDR1 SNHLY and CDR2 FYNNEI come from the germline V gene. Full variable domain (rest looked up from reference TRBV2 and TRBJ2-1): EPEVTQTPSHQVTQMGQEVILRCVPISNHLYFYWYRQILGQKVEFLVSFYNNEISEKSEIFDDQFSVERPDGSNFTLKIRSTKLEDSAMYFCASSEAYPGGRQFFGPGTRLTVL.

This clonotype was found many times. The rearrangement uses TRBV29-1 and TRBJ1-2; D call uncertain. Germline assignment: CDR1 SQVTM and CDR2 ANQGSEA. This CDR3 region has 17 residues. V lost 2 bases to trimming and J lost 2 bases, with 21 bases between them. CDR3 region: CSVEWLFRQSPNYGYTF. For the CDR3, the DNA is TGCAGCGTTGAATGGTTATTCCGTCAGAGCCCCAACTATGGCTACACCTTC.

This clonotype was counted ten times or more. The chain has TRBV7-2 and TRBJ2-1; TRBD2 aligns across 11 bases. The J segment lost 3 bases and the V segment lost 5 bases, leaving 3 bases of the junction unmatched. CDR3 length: 15 amino acids. CDR1 and CDR2 from the germline V gene are SGHTA and FQGNSA. The CDR3: CASSISGRGYNEQFF. The CDR3 nucleotides read TGTGCCAGCAGCATTAGCGGGAGGGGCTACAATGAGCAGTTCTTC.

This clonotype has just a few counts. The chain couples TRBV2 to TRBJ2-3, with TRBD2 identical over 8 bases. V was clipped by 7 bases and J by 6 bases; unmatched bases: 12. The CDR3 totals 15 residues. Germline lookup yields CDR1 SNHLY and CDR2 FYNNEI. The CDR3 bases are TGTGCCAGCAAATCTAACGGGGGGGCCTGGGATACGCAGTATTTT. Its translation: CASKSNGGAWDTQYF.

Ten or more counts support this clonotype. V gene TRBV29-1 combines with J gene TRBJ1-1; 9 bases are a match to TRBD1. Germline loops: CDR1 SQVTM, CDR2 ANQGSEA. The CDR3 is 14 residues long. V shed 4 bases, J shed 5 bases, and the junction held 8 bases outside the gene matches. The CDR3 here is CSVGKGQGLTEAFF. The CDR3 nucleotides read TGCAGCGTTGGAAAAGGACAGGGGTTAACTGAAGCTTTCTTT.

This clonotype was detected only a few times. This chain uses TRBV3-1 with TRBJ2-5; 8 nucleotides align to TRBD2. V was pared by 0 bases and J by 2 bases, with 11 bases of the junction left unmatched. The length of the CDR3 is 18 residues. CDR1 is LGHDT and CDR2 is YNNKEL in the germline V gene (reference sequence). CDR3 nucleotides: TGTGCCAGCAGCCAAGATTCGGGGGTAGCGGGGTGGCAAGAGACCCAGTACTTC. Its protein is CASSQDSGVAGWQETQYF.

The chain employs TRBV6-1 and TRBJ2-2; D is possibly TRBD2 (7 bases). The germline CDR1 and CDR2 sequences are MNHNS and SASEGT. There are 14 residues in the CDR3. The V end was cut by 8 bases, the J end by 5 bases, with 15 bases between. The CDR3 DNA reads as TGTGCCAGCCGCCCTAGGGGGGGAACCGGGGAGCTGTTTTTT. Its protein is CASRPRGGTGELFF.

The sample holds many counts of this clonotype. The chain links TRBV29-1 to TRBJ2-5, with D possibly being TRBD1 (7 bases). The ends were cut back, 5 bases at V and 1 base at J, with 11 bases in the middle. Germline V lookup: CDR1 SQVTM, CDR2 ANQGSEA. The CDR3 spans 13 residues. The chain's CDR3 is CSVSGDSQETQYF. CDR3 nucleotides: TGCAGCGTTTCGGGGGACAGCCAAGAGACCCAGTACTTC.

Ten or more counts support this clonotype. The chain joins TRBV28 to TRBJ2-5, with D perhaps TRBD1 (6 bases). The CDR3 consists of 14 residues. CDR1 MDHEN and CDR2 SYDVKM come from the germline V gene. The V end was cut by 8 bases, the J end by 4 bases, with 17 bases between. In DNA, the CDR3 is TGTGCCAGCGCGACAGGATCGCCAGGAGAGACCCAGTACTTC. Residues: CASATGSPGETQYF.

This clonotype was counted ten times or more. This chain connects TRBV12-3 or TRBV12-4 to TRBJ2-1; tentative D call: TRBD2 (5 bases). Trimming took off 4 bases at V and 4 bases at J, with 11 bases between the two ends. The CDR3 sequence is 14 residues long. CDR3 sequence: CASSSRGPYNEQFF. The CDR3 bases are TGTGCCAGCAGTTCTCGAGGGCCATACAATGAGCAGTTCTTC.

The table lists this clonotype with many counts. This chain links TRBV5-1 with TRBJ2-2, with 7 nucleotides matching TRBD2. Germline values: CDR1 SGHRS, CDR2 YFSETQ. Trimming took 4 bases from V and 5 from J; bases not matched to a gene: 8. This CDR3 is built from 15 residues. The CDR3 DNA reads TGCGCCAGCAGCCCCTTTACTAGCGCTACCGGGGAGCTGTTTTTT. Protein: CASSPFTSATGELFF. Based on the CDR3 plus reference TRBV5-1 and TRBJ2-2, the full variable domain is KAGVTQTPRYLIKTRGQQVTLSCSPISGHRSVSWYQQTPGQGLQFLFEYFSETQRNKGNFPGRFSGRQFSNSRSEMNVSTLELGDSALYLCASSPFTSATGELFFGEGSRLTVL.

The chain combines TRBV7-2 with TRBJ2-7, with D possibly matching TRBD2 (6 bases). The CDR3 runs to 14 residues. Trimming pared 4 bases from V and 3 bases from J, leaving 13 bases between. Germline V gives CDR1 SGHTA, CDR2 FQGNSA. CDR3: CASSSGLGGYEQYF. As DNA, the CDR3 is TGTGCCAGCAGCTCGGGACTGGGGGGCTACGAGCAGTACTTC.

This clonotype occurred many times. The V and J genes are TRBV5-1 and TRBJ2-2; D is uncertain. The CDR3 totals 13 residues. Germline assignment: CDR1 SGHRS and CDR2 YFSETQ. Trimming took 5 bases from V and 6 from J, leaving 11 bases between them. CDR3 nucleotides: TGCGCCAGCAGTCCTCCTGAGGCCGGGGAGCTGTTTTTT. Translation gives CASSPPEAGELFF.

This clonotype came up many times. CDR3 DNA: TGCAGTGCTCCACAAAGGACAGGGAAGGACATTCAGTACTTC. Translation gives CSAPQRTGKDIQYF. This chain uses TRBV20-1 with TRBJ2-4, with 8 bases lining up with TRBD1. The CDR3 totals 14 residues. After removal of 5 bases from V and 8 bases from J, the junction contained 11 bases not matched to a gene. The V gene's germline CDR1 is DFQATT and CDR2 SNEGSKA (reference sequence).

This clonotype was found a few times. The rearrangement joins TRBV9 to TRBJ2-3, with 9 positions matching TRBD2. Germline-derived CDR1 and CDR2 are SGDLS and YYNGEE. This CDR3 region has 17 residues. J lost 2 bases, V lost 1 base, and 8 bases had no gene match. The CDR3 nucleotides read TGTGCCAGCAGCGTACCCGCCGCGGGAGGGGACACAGATACGCAGTATTTT. It yields the protein CASSVPAAGGDTDTQYF.

At least ten counts were recorded for this clonotype. J is TRBJ2-7 and V is TRBV2; a possible D gene is TRBD1 (6 bases). Per germline, CDR1 SNHLY and CDR2 FYNNEI. The CDR3 is made up of 14 amino acids. Trimming took 3 bases from V and 4 from J, leaving 13 bases between them. The CDR3 DNA sequence: TGTGCCAGCAGTGACCCTGGACAGAAATACGAGCAGTACTTC. Amino acid sequence: CASSDPGQKYEQYF.

There are a few counts of this clonotype. The chain links TRBV19 to TRBJ2-1; possibly TRBD2 for D (6 bases). CDR1 is LNHDA, CDR2 SQIVND, per germline (reference sequence). V was shortened by 3 bases and J by 7 bases, with 22 bases between the two germline ends. This CDR3 is 17 amino acids long. The CDR3 coding sequence is TGTGCCAGTAGTATTATCCTTCTGGCGGGGTATAATAATGAGCAGTTCTTC. The encoded protein is CASSIILLAGYNNEQFF.

This clonotype has only a few counts. The rearrangement links TRBV14 to TRBJ2-1, with D perhaps TRBD1 (6 bases). Germline V gene lookup returns CDR1 SGHDN and CDR2 FVKESK. The CDR3 length is 14 residues. The V end was cut by 6 bases, the J end by 3 bases, with 12 bases between. CDR3 in amino acids: CASSLGTLYNEQFF. The CDR3 coding sequence is TGTGCCAGCAGTCTCGGGACACTCTACAATGAGCAGTTCTTC.

The chain joins TRBV3-1 to TRBJ2-5, with D hard to call. Trimming stripped 6 bases from V and 5 bases from J, with 13 bases between. Per germline, CDR1 LGHDT and CDR2 YNNKEL (reference sequence). The length of the CDR3 is 13 residues. In DNA form, the CDR3 reads TGTGCCAGCAGTCACACCCTGAGTGAGACCCAGTACTTC. It is translated as CASSHTLSETQYF.

V gene TRBV18 combines with J gene TRBJ2-2, with a weak D call TRBD2 (6 bases). Trimming left V 0 bases short and J 6 bases short, with 17 bases between. CDR3 size: 17 residues. Germline CDR1 reads KGHSH; CDR2 reads LQKENI. The DNA of the CDR3 is TGTGCCAGCTCACCACCGGGGCGGGGTCGTATGGCCGGGGAGCTGTTTTTT. This encodes CASSPPGRGRMAGELFF.

The gene calls are TRBV4-2 and TRBJ2-3; 15 bases fit TRBD2. Germline trimming cut 3 bases from V and 4 bases from J; bases unmatched to any gene: 8. The germline V gene encodes CDR1 LGHNA and CDR2 YNFKEQ. This CDR3 has 18 residues. CDR3 sequence: CASSQEGLAGGEADTQYF. Written as DNA, the CDR3 is TGTGCCAGCAGCCAGGAAGGACTAGCGGGGGGGGAAGCAGATACGCAGTATTTT.

This clonotype was observed many times. The chain joins TRBV9 to TRBJ2-1, with 9 bases that match TRBD2. The junction had 11 bases not matched to a gene; V was cut back by 0 bases and J by 4 bases. The CDR3 runs 18 residues. Germline loops: CDR1 SGDLS, CDR2 YYNGEE. The chain's CDR3 is CASSVAPWASGIYNEQFF. The DNA for the CDR3 is TGTGCCAGCAGCGTAGCTCCTTGGGCTAGCGGGATATACAATGAGCAGTTCTTC. Full variable domain (rest looked up from reference TRBV9 and TRBJ2-1): DSGVTQTPKHLITATGQRVTLRCSPRSGDLSVYWYQQSLDQGLQFLIQYYNGEERAKGNILERFSAQQFPDLHSELNLSSLELGDSALYFCASSVAPWASGIYNEQFFGPGTRLTVL.

This clonotype has a count of ten or more. The chain has TRBV14 and TRBJ2-3; maybe TRBD2 (5 bases). The CDR3 is 15 residues long. From germline, CDR1 is SGHDN and CDR2 FVKESK. V was shortened by 3 bases and J by 3 bases, with 13 bases between the two germline ends. As DNA, the CDR3 is TGTGCCAGCAGCCAGGGGAGCCCTTCAACAGATACGCAGTATTTT. Translation: CASSQGSPSTDTQYF.

In its sample, this clonotype was seen many times. J is TRBJ1-2 and V is TRBV5-1; TRBD1 might be the D (5 bases). The V and J ends lost 6 bases and 3 bases respectively, with 18 bases between them. CDR1 SGHRS and CDR2 YFSETQ come from the germline V gene. The CDR3 has 15 residues. The CDR3 reads CASTKRDGGHYGYTF. The CDR3 coding sequence is TGCGCCAGCACGAAACGGGACGGCGGACACTATGGCTACACCTTC.

This clonotype showed up many times. This rearrangement joins TRBV21-1 to TRBJ1-5. TRBV21-1 represents a pseudogene. This CDR3 region has 12 residues. For the CDR3, the DNA is TGTGCCAGCAGCAAAAGGGTGCAGCCCCAGCATTTT. Translating gives CASSKRVQPQHF.

This clonotype came up many times. The rearrangement joins TRBV29-1 to TRBJ2-1; 8 bases align to TRBD1. The CDR3 has 15 amino acids. V lost 6 bases, J lost 0 bases, and 7 bases stayed unmatched. Germline-derived CDR1 and CDR2 are SQVTM and ANQGSEA. The CDR3 DNA reads as TGCAGCGTAGATATAGACAGGGGCTCCTACAATGAGCAGTTCTTC. Translating it yields CSVDIDRGSYNEQFF.

This clonotype was detected ten times or more. The genes are TRBV20-1 and TRBJ1-1; D call uncertain. The germline V gene encodes CDR1 DFQATT and CDR2 SNEGSKA (reference sequence). This CDR3 has 13 residues. The ends were cut back, 7 bases at V and 5 bases at J, with 17 bases in the middle. CDR3 region: CSDSVQWRTEAFF. The DNA for the CDR3 is TGCAGTGACTCAGTACAGTGGAGAACTGAAGCTTTCTTT.

This clonotype showed up many times. The V gene is TRBV14, the J gene TRBJ2-1; D assignment may be TRBD1 or TRBD2 (5 bases each). The CDR3 is 18 residues long. Germline V gene data show CDR1 as SGHDN and CDR2 as FVKESK. Trimming took 0 bases from V and 0 from J, leaving 15 bases between them. CDR3 bases: TGTGCCAGCAGCCAAGATAAGGAACGGGACCACTCCTACAATGAGCAGTTCTTC. It encodes CASSQDKERDHSYNEQFF.